The source of this T cell receptor beta chain is a study of blood T cell repertoires in COVID-19. Germline V lookup: CDR1 LNHDA, CDR2 SQIVND (reference sequence). The CDR3 spans 14 residues. Trimming removed 1 base at V and 1 base at J, with 7 bases between. Produced via immunoSEQ multiplex PCR; TCRdb's table is partial and in-frame only. The sample lists tens of thousands of clones, about nine tenths occurring once. This clone was seen only a few times. The specimen sequenced was peripheral blood. This TCR was recovered from a human donor with acute or convalescent COVID-19. The donor label of this sample is uncertain. This sequence joins TRBV19 and TRBJ1-1, with D maybe TRBD1 (5 bases). This CDR3 is CASSIGTSNTEAFF. Here the CDR3 DNA reads TGTGCCAGTAGTATAGGGACATCGAACACTGAAGCTTTCTTT.